One sample yielded the 18 T cell receptor beta chains listed below, sequenced in a study of blood T cell repertoires in COVID-19. Clones were read by immunoSEQ multiplex PCR, and TCRdb kept only the in-frame ones, dropping some. The sample holds about 170,000 clones, around 80% seen once. The sequenced sample consisted of PBMCs or T cells enriched from blood (not recorded which). All receptors come from a woman in her sixties or seventies in a cohort exposed to, infected with or recovered from COVID-19 (not recorded which).

The V call is TRBV19, the J call TRBJ2-2; 11 bases map to TRBD1. V lost 7 bases and J lost 7; bases outside the gene matches: 11. The CDR3 has 16 residues. CDR1 LNHDA and CDR2 SQIVND come from the germline V gene (reference sequence). The CDR3 region is CASIRWGQGVIGELFF. The DNA for the CDR3 is TGTGCCAGTATTCGTTGGGGACAGGGGGTAATCGGGGAGCTGTTTTTT.

This CDR3 reads CATSDPPLAEGTDTQYF. The CDR3, as DNA: TGTGCCACCAGTGATCCACCCCTAGCGGAAGGCACAGATACGCAGTATTTT. The V call is TRBV24-1, the J call TRBJ2-3, with TRBD2 matching 7 bases. The CDR3 has 17 amino acids. Germline V gives CDR1 KGHDR, CDR2 SFDVKD. Losses at the gene ends were 3 bases for V and 1 base for J; bases not matched to a gene: 9.

V gene TRBV7-3 combines with J gene TRBJ2-3, with TRBD2 matching 7 bases. The germline V gene has CDR1 SGHTA and CDR2 FQGTGA. Trimming removed 4 bases from V and 5 bases from J; junction bases left unmatched: 9. There are 15 residues in the CDR3. CDR3 loop: CASSSRRGGVDTQYF. The CDR3 DNA reads TGTGCCAGCAGCTCCCGTCGGGGAGGGGTAGATACGCAGTATTTT. Using reference TRBV7-3 and TRBJ2-3 for the parts outside the CDR3, the full variable domain is GAGVSQTPSNKVTEKGKYVELRCDPISGHTALYWYRQSLGQGPEFLIYFQGTGAADDSGLPNDRFFAVRPEGSVSTLKIQRTERGDSAVYLCASSSRRGGVDTQYFGPGTRLTVL.

The chain uses TRBV29-1 and TRBJ2-5, with a tentative D call TRBD1 (5 bases). From germline, CDR1 is SQVTM and CDR2 ANQGSEA. The CDR3 has 12 residues. V gave up 4 bases and J gave up 9 bases, with 15 bases separating them. CDR3 in DNA: TGCAGCGTTGGCGATGACCTAGGGGCCCAGTACTTC. Its translation is CSVGDDLGAQYF. Full variable domain (rest looked up from reference TRBV29-1 and TRBJ2-5): SAVISQKPSRDICQRGTSLTIQCQVDSQVTMMFWYRQQPGQSLTLIATANQGSEATYESGFVIDKFPISRPNLTFSTLTVSNMSPEDSSIYLCSVGDDLGAQYFGPGTRLLVL.

The sample holds a few counts of this clone. The gene calls are TRBV12-3 or TRBV12-4 and TRBJ1-2; maybe TRBD1 (6 bases). The CDR3 is 13 amino acids. The ends were cut back, 5 bases at V and 4 bases at J, with 11 bases in the middle. The CDR3 spells CASSLQGSYGYTF. Written as DNA, the CDR3 is TGTGCCAGCAGTCTCCAGGGGAGCTATGGCTACACCTTC.

The chain uses TRBV9 and TRBJ2-7; TRBD1 matches at 9 bases. CDR3 size: 14 residues. V lost 2 bases, J lost 12 bases, and 12 bases stayed unmatched. Per germline, CDR1 SGDLS and CDR2 YYNGEE. Here the CDR3 DNA reads TGTGCCAGCAGCGTCTCCGGGACAGGGCCGTATCGGTACTTC. This encodes CASSVSGTGPYRYF.

The J gene is TRBJ2-5, the V gene TRBV6-5; a weak D match, TRBD1 (5 bases). V dropped 6 bases and J dropped 7 bases, with 21 bases sitting between them. The germline V gene encodes CDR1 MNHEY and CDR2 SVGAGI. The CDR3 is made up of 15 amino acids. The CDR3 protein is CASSPPSRATGTQYF. CDR3 bases: TGTGCCAGCAGCCCCCCAAGCAGGGCCACTGGGACCCAGTACTTC.

The rearrangement links TRBV24-1 to TRBJ2-1; 9 positions match TRBD1. The V gene's germline CDR1 is KGHDR and CDR2 SFDVKD. The V gene end was trimmed by 3 bases and the J gene end by 0 bases; junction bases not matched to a gene: 8. The CDR3 is made up of 18 amino acids. CDR3 coding DNA: TGTGCCACCAGTGATCCTCCCGGGACAGGGTCCTCCTACAATGAGCAGTTCTTC. Translating gives CATSDPPGTGSSYNEQFF.

This sequence joins TRBV9 and TRBJ2-7; TRBD1 matches 11 bases. J was trimmed by 5 bases and V by 4 bases; bases with no gene match: 8. The germline gives CDR1 SGDLS, CDR2 YYNGEE. This CDR3 has 15 residues. Here the CDR3 reads CASSKTGTGGHEQYF. CDR3 sequence (DNA): TGTGCCAGCAGCAAAACCGGGACAGGGGGACACGAGCAGTACTTC.

The chain joins TRBV6-5 to TRBJ2-2, with D perhaps matching TRBD1 (6 bases). This CDR3 is 15 amino acids long. V dropped 7 bases and J dropped 3 bases, with 15 bases sitting between them. From germline, CDR1 is MNHEY and CDR2 SVGAGI. This CDR3 reads CASTQGSSDTGELFF. The CDR3 nucleotides read TGTGCCAGCACTCAGGGGTCCTCGGACACCGGGGAGCTGTTTTTT.

This rearrangement joins TRBV27 to TRBJ2-3; 8 bases match TRBD1. CDR1 is MNHEY and CDR2 is SMNVEV in the germline V gene (reference sequence). The ends lost 4 bases at V and 2 bases at J; junction bases unmatched: 8. The CDR3 sequence is 16 residues long. CDR3 residues: CASSYRDRTYTDTQYF. The CDR3 bases are TGTGCCAGCAGTTACCGGGACAGGACTTACACAGATACGCAGTATTTT.

The gene calls are TRBV11-2 and TRBJ1-1; D perhaps matches TRBD1 (6 bases). V was trimmed by 5 bases and J by 4 bases, leaving 11 bases between them. The CDR3 has 13 amino acids. Germline CDR1 reads SGHAT; CDR2 reads FQNNGV. The CDR3 loop is CASSRDMTTEAFF. The CDR3 nucleotides are TGTGCCAGCAGCCGGGACATGACCACTGAAGCTTTCTTT. Filled out from reference TRBV11-2 and TRBJ1-1, the complete variable domain reads EAGVAQSPRYKIIEKRQSVAFWCNPISGHATLYWYQQILGQGPKLLIQFQNNGVVDDSQLPKDRFSAERLKGVDSTLKIQPAKLEDSAVYLCASSRDMTTEAFFGQGTRLTVV.

This chain connects TRBV4-1 to TRBJ2-6; D remains unclear. This CDR3 has 15 amino acids. Trimming took 7 bases from V and 0 from J, leaving 10 bases between them. The germline V gene has CDR1 MGHRA and CDR2 YSYEKL. The CDR3 region is CASKDNPSGANVLTF. The CDR3 DNA is TGCGCCAGCAAAGACAACCCCTCTGGGGCCAACGTCCTGACTTTC.

Written as DNA, the CDR3 is TGTGCCAGCTCACCACCTCGGTGGAACACTGAAGCTTTCTTT. Its translation is CASSPPRWNTEAFF. The chain joins TRBV18 to TRBJ1-1; D is unresolved. Per germline, CDR1 KGHSH and CDR2 LQKENI. Trimming stripped 0 bases from V and 1 base from J, with 6 bases between. The CDR3 covers 14 residues.

The chain has TRBV5-4 and TRBJ2-2; TRBD1 agrees at 8 bases. V was pared by 7 bases and J by 0 bases, with 8 bases of the junction left unmatched. CDR1 and CDR2 (germline): SGHNT, YYREEE (reference sequence). This CDR3 has 16 residues. CDR3 sequence reads: CASGSLQGANTGELFF. Here the CDR3 DNA reads TGTGCCAGCGGATCTCTACAGGGGGCGAACACCGGGGAGCTGTTTTTT.

V gene TRBV28 combines with J gene TRBJ2-1, with D possibly being TRBD2 (5 bases). This CDR3 is 12 amino acids long. Germline assignment: CDR1 MDHEN and CDR2 SYDVKM. Trimming took off 3 bases at V and 8 bases at J, with 8 bases between the two ends. CDR3 coding DNA: TGTGCCAGCAGTTTTCTAGCAGATGAGCAGTTCTTC. The encoded protein is CASSFLADEQFF.

The chain uses TRBV7-3 and TRBJ2-5; no firm D call. The CDR3 extends over 13 amino acids. The germline V gene has CDR1 SGHTA and CDR2 FQGTGA. Trimming shortened V by 1 base and J by 5 bases, and 8 bases separated the two germline ends. The CDR3 region has the DNA TGTGCCAGCAGCTTAAGCCCTCAGGAGACCCAGTACTTC. It encodes CASSLSPQETQYF.

The CDR3 protein is CASSLTGGADNEQFF. The CDR3 coding sequence is TGTGCCAGCAGTCTAACAGGGGGCGCGGACAATGAGCAGTTCTTC. The J gene is TRBJ2-1, the V gene TRBV6-5, with 9 nucleotides matching TRBD1. After removal of 5 bases from V and 5 bases from J, the junction contained 7 bases not matched to a gene. Germline V gene data show CDR1 as MNHEY and CDR2 as SVGAGI. CDR3 length: 15 residues.